Presented here are 5 T cell receptor beta chains from one specimen sequenced in a study of blood T cell repertoires in COVID-19. TCRdb's copy holds only in-frame clones and misses some; the assay was immunoSEQ multiplex PCR. This table has around 100,000 clones, around 80% appearing once. Sequencing used peripheral blood. The receptors derive from a man aged 65-85 years with active or convalescent COVID-19.

This chain joins TRBV5-4 and TRBJ1-2, with D unresolved. The CDR3 loop spans 15 amino acids. Germline lookup yields CDR1 SGHNT and CDR2 YYREEE (reference sequence). V lost 1 base and J lost 0, with 10 bases in between. For the CDR3, the DNA is TGTGCCAGCAGCTTGTATAGGGAGACTAACTATGGCTACACCTTC. It encodes CASSLYRETNYGYTF.

This clone was counted only a few times. The V call is TRBV27, the J call TRBJ1-1; possible D gene TRBD1, 6 bases. Per germline, CDR1 MNHEY and CDR2 SMNVEV (reference sequence). V was trimmed by 3 bases and J by 0 bases, leaving 8 bases between them. The CDR3 covers 14 residues. The CDR3 reads CASSLRGMNTEAFF. As DNA, the CDR3 is TGTGCCAGCAGTTTGAGGGGGATGAACACTGAAGCTTTCTTT.

This sequence joins TRBV9 and TRBJ1-1; D uncertain. Trimming pared 3 bases from V and 4 bases from J, leaving 4 bases between. The V gene's germline CDR1 is SGDLS and CDR2 YYNGEE. The CDR3 is made up of 11 amino acids. CDR3 DNA sequence: TGTGCCAGCAGCGCCGTCACTGAAGCTTTCTTT. Residues: CASSAVTEAFF.

CDR3 bases: TGTGCCAGCAGCTTCGACAGCAGCGCCGGAAACATTCAGTACTTC. Translation: CASSFDSSAGNIQYF. The chain has TRBV5-5 and TRBJ2-4, with D tentatively TRBD1 (5 bases). There are 15 residues in the CDR3. V was trimmed by 2 bases and J by 6 bases, leaving 15 bases between them. Per the germline V gene, CDR1 is SGHKS and CDR2 is YYEKEE (reference sequence).

This clone qualifies as medium-sized. This CDR3 is CAWSSGEADTQYF. Written as DNA, the CDR3 is TGTGCCTGGAGTAGCGGGGAAGCAGATACGCAGTATTTT. The V gene is TRBV30, the J gene TRBJ2-3, with TRBD2 identical over 7 bases. The CDR3 has 13 amino acids. The J segment lost 4 bases and the V segment lost 2 bases, leaving 3 bases of the junction unmatched. Germline V gives CDR1 GTSNPN, CDR2 SVGIG (reference sequence).